The T cell receptor (beta chain) under discussion was sequenced for a study of T cells in Graves' hyperthyroidism and ophthalmopathy. Study overall: Specimen type is peripheral blood, collected at initial diagnosis prior to any treatment.

This clonotype was seen many times. Trimming cost V 0 bases and J 6 bases; bases outside gene matches: 8. The CDR3 extends over 15 amino acids. The germline CDR1 and CDR2 sequences are MNHEY and SVGAGI. Stable Graves' hyperthyroidism denoted no ophthalmopathy progression over 18 months. It was RNA transcripts that yielded the amplified TCR beta CDR3 regions. HTBI primers were the set used in a first-round RT-PCR of the TCR CDR3. One entry per CDR3 protein, called by TCRdb with MiXCR from the multiplex PCR reads. The sample comprises around 280,000 distinct CDR3 sequences, roughly 13% of which are singletons, and 7.9% rests with the top ten.

The sequenced sample was blood. The chain recombines TRBV6-5 with TRBJ2-7, with TRBD1 identical over 7 bases. This TCR derives from a woman between 40 and 55 years old with Graves' hyperthyroidism. The CDR3 is CASSYSSTGSSEQYF. CDR3 coding DNA: TGTGCCAGCAGTTACTCTTCGACAGGGTCCAGCGAGCAGTACTTC.